This T cell receptor beta chain was found in a study of blood T cell repertoires in COVID-19. As for the study in general: In each case, the material was cDNA or gDNA derived from T cells, B-cell-depleted T cells, or PBMCs.

Original data processing: Amplification from reference gene primers served as the basis for estimated nucleated cell counts. Repertoires were generated with immunoSEQ multiplex PCR, while TCRdb's copy carries only in-frame clones and drops some. V, J and clone size reflect that table, while D and trimming were determined from the DNA. The top ten clones hold just under 1% of a sample with approximately 250,000 clones, more than 75% of them seen once. CDR1 is SGHRS and CDR2 is YFSETQ in the germline V gene. This CDR3 contains 15 residues. V was trimmed by 5 bases and J by 6 bases, leaving 18 bases between them.

This TCR was sampled from a man aged 35 to 55 with acute or convalescent COVID-19. The material sequenced was peripheral blood. The chain uses TRBV5-1 and TRBJ2-1; a possible D gene is TRBD2 (5 bases). CDR3 DNA: TGCGCCAGCAGGACCCTAGCTGTAGAGACCAATGAGCAGTTCTTC. Translation gives CASRTLAVETNEQFF.